The 13 T cell receptor beta chains reported below all come from one sample, sequenced in a study of blood T cells in healthy people across ages. Using a J-beta primer mix together with a sample-barcoded 5' primer, a second PCR was run for about 7 to 12 cycles. Each CDR3 protein is one row after TCRdb ran MiXCR on the 5' RACE reads. This table has around 1,000,000 distinct CDR3 sequences, 20% to 25% appearing once. This sample also appeared in a second study, on T cells of mothers and their children.

Sample: blood. The receptors stem from a girl aged 2 to 9 in good health.

This clonotype has just a few counts. V and J are TRBV20-1 and TRBJ2-1; 7 bases fit TRBD1. The CDR3 runs to 13 residues. Losses at the gene ends were 5 bases for V and 4 bases for J; bases not matched to a gene: 5. CDR1 and CDR2 from the germline V gene are DFQATT and SNEGSKA (reference sequence). The CDR3 sequence is CSAATGQYNEQFF. The CDR3 DNA reads TGCAGTGCTGCGACAGGGCAATACAATGAGCAGTTCTTC.

This clonotype was observed a handful of times. The rearrangement uses TRBV7-9 and TRBJ2-4; D perhaps matches TRBD1 (6 bases). CDR3 size: 15 residues. Germline CDR1 and CDR2: SEHNR and FQNEAQ (reference sequence). Trimming pared 1 base from V and 8 bases from J, leaving 15 bases between. CDR3 in DNA: TGTGCCAGCAGCTTAGGAAAGGGGCAGGGGCACATTCAGTACTTC. Encoded protein: CASSLGKGQGHIQYF. Complete variable domain (other parts from reference TRBV7-9 and TRBJ2-4): DTGVSQNPRHKITKRGQNVTFRCDPISEHNRLYWYRQTLGQGPEFLTYFQNEAQLEKSRLLSDRFSAERPKGSFSTLEIQRTEQGDSAMYLCASSLGKGQGHIQYFGAGTRLSVL.

This chain's CDR3 is CASSPGLLTYEQYF. The CDR3 DNA follows: TGCGCCAGCAGCCCGGGCCTGTTAACCTACGAGCAGTACTTC. V gene TRBV5-1 combines with J gene TRBJ2-7; the D is unclear. Deletions cut 4 bases from V and 2 bases from J, with 13 bases between. The CDR3 consists of 14 residues. Germline V gene lookup returns CDR1 SGHRS and CDR2 YFSETQ.

This clonotype was detected a few times. The J gene is TRBJ2-1, the V gene TRBV12-3 or TRBV12-4; TRBD2 agrees at 11 bases. Unmatched junction bases numbered 5, after V lost 4 bases and J lost 9 bases. The CDR3 covers 14 residues. Written as DNA, the CDR3 is TGTGCCAGCAGTTCCACTAGCGGGGGATCTGAGCAGTTCTTC. This codes for CASSSTSGGSEQFF.

The rearrangement links TRBV20-1 to TRBJ2-5, with D possibly being TRBD1 or TRBD2 (6 bases each). The CDR3 has 15 residues. Per the germline V gene, CDR1 is DFQATT and CDR2 is SNEGSKA (reference sequence). Trimming cost V 2 bases and J 5 bases, with 18 bases left between them. This CDR3 is CSARSGRFGGETQYF. CDR3 sequence (DNA): TGCAGTGCTAGATCTGGGAGGTTCGGGGGCGAGACCCAGTACTTC.

This chain joins TRBV5-1 and TRBJ2-5; TRBD1 might be the D (6 bases). Germline-derived CDR1 and CDR2 are SGHRS and YFSETQ. Trimming stripped 0 bases from V and 3 bases from J, with 12 bases between. The CDR3 spans 15 residues. The CDR3 reads CASSLGPDREETQYF. CDR3 nucleotide sequence: TGCGCCAGCAGCTTGGGACCGGACAGAGAAGAGACCCAGTACTTC.

This chain connects TRBV4-1 to TRBJ2-3; a possible D gene is TRBD2 (6 bases). CDR3 length: 15 residues. Per the germline V gene, CDR1 is MGHRA and CDR2 is YSYEKL. V was trimmed by 1 base and J by 1 base, leaving 9 bases between them. The CDR3 spells CASSQGGTRTDTQYF. The CDR3 DNA reads TGCGCCAGCAGCCAAGGCGGGACTCGCACAGATACGCAGTATTTT.

This clonotype was observed a few times. This chain links TRBV11-2 with TRBJ2-1; the D is unclear. The J call may be mistaken, given a closer DNA end match to TRBJ2-7. Germline loops: CDR1 SGHAT, CDR2 FQNNGV. CDR3 size: 12 residues. The CDR3 region has the DNA TGTGCCAGCAGCTTAGAGGATAACGAGCAGTACTTC. This encodes CASSLEDNEQYF.

This clonotype appeared many times. The CDR3 here is CASSTTLGNQPQHF. CDR3 sequence (DNA): TGTGCCAGCAGTACGACTTTGGGCAATCAGCCCCAGCATTTT. This sequence joins TRBV6-2 or TRBV6-3 and TRBJ1-5; D gene uncertain. The V gene lost 5 bases and the J gene lost 2 bases, with 10 bases spanning the gap. Per the germline V gene, CDR1 is MNHEY and CDR2 is SVGEGT. This CDR3 is built from 14 residues.

The chain employs TRBV3-1 and TRBJ2-5; a possible D gene is TRBD1 (6 bases). The CDR3 loop spans 14 amino acids. Germline CDR1 reads LGHDT; CDR2 reads YNNKEL (reference sequence). V shed 3 bases and J shed 4 bases, with 12 bases lying between them. CDR3 residues: CASSQPGVTETQYF. The DNA of the CDR3 is TGTGCCAGCAGCCAGCCAGGGGTTACAGAGACCCAGTACTTC.

This clonotype was seen repeatedly, ten times or more. The V and J genes are TRBV12-3 or TRBV12-4 and TRBJ2-2; no definite D call. V gave up 6 bases and J gave up 5 bases, with 7 bases separating them. This CDR3 has 12 residues. The DNA for the CDR3 is TGTGCCAGCAGCTGGGGAACCGGGGAGCTGTTTTTT. It translates to CASSWGTGELFF.

This clonotype was detected a few times. The genes are TRBV7-2 and TRBJ1-4, with D possibly TRBD1 on 6 matching bases. CDR3 length: 14 residues. The germline CDR1 and CDR2 sequences are SGHTA and FQGNSA. V shed 2 bases and J shed 6 bases, with 10 bases lying between them. DNA of the CDR3: TGTGCCAGCAGCTTACAGGGGTCCGATGAAAAACTGTTTTTT. It translates to CASSLQGSDEKLFF.

This clonotype was counted a single time. The chain employs TRBV28 and TRBJ2-7; D tentatively reads TRBD1 or TRBD2 (7 bases each). The germline CDR1 and CDR2 sequences are MDHEN and SYDVKM. Trimming stripped 4 bases from V and 3 bases from J, with 22 bases between. The CDR3 is 17 amino acids. This chain's CDR3 is CASSSRGRGLTRYEQYF. The DNA for the CDR3 is TGTGCCAGCAGTTCCAGGGGGAGGGGTCTTACCCGCTACGAGCAGTACTTC.